This T cell receptor beta chain was profiled in a study of OX40 agonist ivuxolimab in advanced cancers. Across the study: The mean age was roughly 60 years, ranging from about 23 to 79, with over 70% of participants male. Partial responses occurred in Three dose-escalation patients, one with hepatocellular carcinoma and two with cutaneous melanoma. Broader study findings: There were also nonresponders showing low normalized T-cell clonal expansion. The study found that CD8+ T cells averaged more expanded clones than CD4+.

In regard to this clone: Antigen: not known.

The table came from immunoSEQ multiplex PCR; TCRdb's copy has only in-frame clones and leaves some out. The sample includes some 37,000 clones, approximately 79% of them seen just once. The germline V gene encodes CDR1 KGHSH and CDR2 LQKENI. The length of the CDR3 is 14 residues. Trimming at V came to 6 bases and at J to 5 bases, leaving 5 bases not matched to a gene. The starting material was CD4+ or CD8+ T cells sorted from blood, obtained in a trial of the OX40 agonist ivuxolimab. The sequence was collected from an adult with an advanced solid tumor such as melanoma, head and neck, liver or kidney cancer. The chain recombines TRBV18 with TRBJ2-3; 10 bases match TRBD1. For the CDR3, the DNA is TGTGCCAGCTCTCGACAGGGGGCAAGAGATACGCAGTATTTT. Protein product: CASSRQGARDTQYF.